This entry concerns a single T cell receptor (beta chain). The target antigen is unknown. The donors were part of the 120-subject validation cohort, which stood apart from the approximately 670-subject first cohort. The sample comes from a study of cytomegalovirus exposure and HLA in healthy donors. Across the study: The same platform was used for the 120 or so validation repertoires as for the approximately 610 first-cohort repertoires, as reported in a later analysis. General study points: Listed as cytomegalovirus-associated were 164 TCR beta chains.

Sequencing was performed with immunoSEQ multiplex PCR; in TCRdb, only in-frame clones are kept and a portion is missing. The sample has under 50,000 clones, around 94% seen once. V gave up 8 bases and J gave up 2 bases; unmatched junction bases: 6. Germline CDR1 is MDHEN and CDR2 is SYDVKM. The CDR3 consists of 14 residues. This TCR derives from a woman between 18 and 29 years old in good health and CMV-seropositive. Sequenced material: PBMCs. The rearrangement uses TRBV28 and TRBJ1-2; 9 nucleotides match TRBD1. The CDR3 DNA follows: TGTGCCAGCTCCCCGGGACAGGGAAACTATGGCTACACCTTC. Translated: CASSPGQGNYGYTF.